Below are 26 T cell receptor beta chains sequenced from a single sample in a study of T cell repertoires in cytomegalovirus infection. TCRdb reprocessed the reads with MiXCR, giving one entry per CDR3 protein. The sample carries roughly 190,000 distinct CDR3 sequences, roughly 9.8% recorded once. The sample taken for sequencing was PBMCs. The receptors here all came from a human donor in good health (CMV status not recorded). Some clones in this sample may be carry-over from other donors' samples.

This clonotype was seen repeatedly, ten times or more. This sequence joins TRBV11-2 and TRBJ2-1, with 12 bases fitting TRBD2. Germline V gives CDR1 SGHAT, CDR2 FQNNGV. The CDR3 totals 15 residues. V lost 1 base to trimming and J lost 13 bases; unmatched junction nucleotides: 8. The CDR3 nucleotides are TGTGCCAGCAGCTTAGGATCTAGCGGGGGGGGGGGCCAGTTCTTC. Protein: CASSLGSSGGGGQFF.

The V gene is TRBV6-2 or TRBV6-3, the J gene TRBJ2-7, with D unresolved. The CDR3 covers 12 residues. V gave up 0 bases and J gave up 4 bases, with 4 bases separating them. The germline V gene has CDR1 MNHEY and CDR2 SVGEGT. CDR3 in DNA: TGTGCCAGCAGTTACTCGGATTACGAGCAGTACGTC. Its protein product is CASSYSDYEQYV.

This clonotype has at least ten counts. The rearrangement joins TRBV28 to TRBJ1-2; D might be TRBD1 (5 bases). V shed 1 base and J shed 0 bases, with 12 bases lying between them. The CDR3 contains 16 residues. Germline V gene data show CDR1 as MDHEN and CDR2 as SYDVKM. The CDR3 bases are TGTGCCAGCAGTTTATACGCAGGGCAGGCTAACTATGGCTACACCTTC. Residues: CASSLYAGQANYGYTF.

The chain is built from TRBV5-6 and TRBJ1-1; TRBD1 aligns across 7 bases. Trimming at V came to 1 base and at J to 8 bases, leaving 8 bases not matched to a gene. Germline values: CDR1 SGHDT, CDR2 YYEEEE. This CDR3 contains 14 residues. The chain's CDR3 is CASSLRPGTVEAFF. The CDR3 bases are TGTGCCAGCAGCTTGCGCCCCGGGACAGTCGAAGCTTTCTTT.

The V and J genes are TRBV20-1 and TRBJ1-3; D remains ambiguous. Germline CDR1 DFQATT, CDR2 SNEGSKA (reference sequence). The CDR3 contains 14 residues. V was cut by 4 bases and J by 0 bases, with 10 bases left in between. The CDR3 sequence: CSATLLRSGNTIYF. Written as DNA, the CDR3 is TGCAGTGCTACCCTCCTGCGCTCTGGAAACACCATATATTTT.

Ten or more counts support this clonotype. This chain links TRBV7-8 with TRBJ2-2; TRBD2 might be the D (5 bases). Looked up from germline, CDR1 is SGHVS and CDR2 is FQNEAQ. The V and J ends lost 6 bases and 13 bases respectively, with 9 bases between them. This CDR3 comprises 10 residues. The CDR3 DNA is TGTGCCAGCAGGATGGAGGTGCTGTTTTTT. This translates into CASRMEVLFF. Using reference TRBV7-8 and TRBJ2-2 for the parts outside the CDR3, the full variable domain is GAGVSQSPRYKVAKRGQDVALRCDPISGHVSLFWYQQALGQGPEFLTYFQNEAQLDKSGLPSDRFFAERPEGSVSTLKIQRTQQEDSAVYLCASRMEVLFFGEGSRLTVL.

This clonotype was recorded a few times. V gene TRBV3-1 combines with J gene TRBJ1-1; D is possibly TRBD1 (5 bases). Germline V gene sequence: CDR1 LGHDT, CDR2 YNNKEL (reference sequence). This CDR3 has 14 residues. V was cut by 3 bases and J by 11 bases, with 19 bases left in between. CDR3 DNA sequence: TGTGCCAGCAGCCACTCGACAGAGAAGCTGAGGGCTTTCTTT. As protein: CASSHSTEKLRAFF.

This clonotype was found many times. The chain carries TRBV7-2 and TRBJ1-1; 8 positions match TRBD1. Germline loops: CDR1 SGHTA, CDR2 FQGNSA. The CDR3 sequence is 14 residues long. Losses at the gene ends were 5 bases for V and 5 bases for J; bases not matched to a gene: 7. The CDR3 coding sequence is TGTGCCAGCAGCCTACTCGGACAGGGTACTGAAGCTTTCTTT. Translation gives CASSLLGQGTEAFF.

This clonotype occurred many times. The chain recombines TRBV28 with TRBJ2-3, with TRBD2 matching 9 bases. This CDR3 is built from 18 residues. V shed 1 base and J 1 base; nucleotides not matched to a gene: 9. Germline V gives CDR1 MDHEN, CDR2 SYDVKM. CDR3 nucleotides: TGTGCCAGCAGTTTATTTCCCCTTAGCGGGAGCCGCACAGATACGCAGTATTTT. Residues: CASSLFPLSGSRTDTQYF.

This clonotype was counted many times. The J gene is TRBJ2-1, the V gene TRBV7-2; 8 nucleotides line up with TRBD2. Germline-derived CDR1 and CDR2 are SGHTA and FQGNSA. V shed 5 bases and J 5 bases; nucleotides not matched to a gene: 11. CDR3 length: 16 amino acids. As DNA, the CDR3 is TGTGCCAGCAGCCCCTCTAGCGCGCGGGGGGACAATGAGCAGTTCTTC. The encoded protein is CASSPSSARGDNEQFF.

This clonotype was seen ten or more times. The chain joins TRBV28 to TRBJ1-6; 9 bases map to TRBD1. Looked up from germline, CDR1 is MDHEN and CDR2 is SYDVKM. V was clipped by 4 bases and J by 1 base; unmatched bases: 17. This CDR3 spans 21 amino acids. Here the CDR3 reads CASSSYTPGTGNRSYNSPLHF. CDR3 nucleotide sequence: TGTGCCAGCAGTTCCTATACACCCGGGACAGGGAATAGGTCCTATAATTCACCCCTCCACTTT.

The rearrangement joins TRBV12-3 or TRBV12-4 to TRBJ1-2; unclear D gene. The CDR3 contains 11 residues. Trimming left V 2 bases short and J 8 bases short, with 6 bases between. The CDR3 loop reads CASSLIGGYTF. The CDR3 DNA reads TGTGCCAGCAGTTTAATAGGGGGCTACACCTTC.

This clonotype has only a few counts. The genes are TRBV28 and TRBJ1-6, with 9 bases that match TRBD1. This CDR3 contains 15 residues. Germline V gene sequence: CDR1 MDHEN, CDR2 SYDVKM. V lost 3 bases, J lost 7 bases, and 4 bases stayed unmatched. The CDR3 sequence is CASSFGDRVNSPLHF. CDR3 DNA sequence: TGTGCCAGCAGTTTCGGGGACAGGGTGAATTCACCCCTCCACTTT. Supplemented by reference TRBV28 and TRBJ1-6, the full variable domain reads DVKVTQSSRYLVKRTGEKVFLECVQDMDHENMFWYRQDPGLGLRLIYFSYDVKMKEKGDIPEGYSVSREKKERFSLILESASTNQTSMYLCASSFGDRVNSPLHFGNGTRLTVT.

This chain connects TRBV5-4 to TRBJ2-7; 11 positions match TRBD2. The V gene end was trimmed by 0 bases and the J gene end by 5 bases; junction bases not matched to a gene: 4. Germline assignment: CDR1 SGHNT and CDR2 YYREEE (reference sequence). The CDR3 is made up of 15 amino acids. The CDR3 DNA reads TGTGCCAGCAGCTTGGCCGGACTAGCGGGCAACGAGCAGTACTTC. This codes for CASSLAGLAGNEQYF.

The chain recombines TRBV29-1 with TRBJ2-5, with D unclear. V lost 4 bases to trimming and J lost 5 bases, with 5 bases between them. This CDR3 has 10 residues. Germline assignment: CDR1 SQVTM and CDR2 ANQGSEA. This chain's CDR3 is CSVVEETQYF. The CDR3 bases are TGCAGCGTTGTCGAGGAGACCCAGTACTTC.

This clonotype was recorded at least ten times. The V and J genes are TRBV24-1 and TRBJ1-5; no definite D call. Germline V gene data show CDR1 as KGHDR and CDR2 as SFDVKD. With 3 bases removed from V and 5 bases from J, the gap between germline ends came to 13 bases. The CDR3 covers 15 residues. Here the CDR3 reads CATSDVGRSDQPQHF. The CDR3 coding sequence is TGTGCCACCAGTGATGTGGGTAGATCGGATCAGCCCCAGCATTTT.

This clonotype was observed many times. This chain connects TRBV7-3 to TRBJ2-5, with D uncertain. CDR3 length: 13 residues. Germline V CDR1 and CDR2: SGHTA, FQGTGA. With 5 bases removed from V and 3 bases from J, the gap between germline ends came to 10 bases. CDR3 amino acids: CASSQRTEETQYF. The DNA for the CDR3 is TGTGCCAGCAGCCAAAGAACCGAAGAGACCCAGTACTTC.

The V and J genes are TRBV30 and TRBJ1-3; D gene unclear. This CDR3 comprises 13 residues. Looked up from germline, CDR1 is GTSNPN and CDR2 is SVGIG (reference sequence). Deletions cut 2 bases from V and 0 bases from J, with 5 bases between. CDR3 protein: CAWSLDSGNTIYF. CDR3 nucleotides: TGTGCCTGGAGTTTGGACTCTGGAAACACCATATATTTT.

CDR3 protein: CSATTGDYEQYF. The CDR3 DNA follows: TGCAGTGCTACCACGGGGGACTACGAGCAGTACTTC. The J gene is TRBJ2-7, the V gene TRBV20-1; weak D call: TRBD2 (6 bases). Trimming shortened V by 4 bases and J by 3 bases, and 10 bases separated the two germline ends. The germline gives CDR1 DFQATT, CDR2 SNEGSKA (reference sequence). This CDR3 comprises 12 residues.

This clonotype showed up many times. CDR3 coding DNA: TGTGCCAGCAGCAGGGGGACTCATCAAGACTACGAGCAGTACTTC. Its protein product is CASSRGTHQDYEQYF. The chain uses TRBV11-2 and TRBJ2-7; perhaps D is TRBD1 or TRBD2 (6 bases each). The CDR3 runs 15 residues. The V gene's germline CDR1 is SGHAT and CDR2 FQNNGV. V was shortened by 5 bases and J by 3 bases, with 17 bases between the two germline ends. The full variable domain, in which reference TRBV11-2 and TRBJ2-7 provide the parts outside the CDR3, is EAGVAQSPRYKIIEKRQSVAFWCNPISGHATLYWYQQILGQGPKLLIQFQNNGVVDDSQLPKDRFSAERLKGVDSTLKIQPAKLEDSAVYLCASSRGTHQDYEQYFGPGTRLTVT.

This chain uses TRBV29-1 with TRBJ2-3; 11 bases line up with TRBD2. V was clipped by 6 bases and J by 5 bases; unmatched bases: 1. CDR1 SQVTM and CDR2 ANQGSEA come from the germline V gene. There are 12 residues in the CDR3. The CDR3 loop is CSVGLAGDTQYF. The CDR3 nucleotides are TGCAGCGTCGGACTAGCGGGAGATACGCAGTATTTT.

This clonotype was seen a handful of times. This chain connects TRBV18 to TRBJ2-1; 8 bases match TRBD2. Trimming took 6 bases from V and 5 from J; bases not matched to a gene: 3. Per the germline V gene, CDR1 is KGHSH and CDR2 is LQKENI. The CDR3 spans 13 residues. CDR3 DNA sequence: TGTGCCAGCTCTCCGGGACTAGACAATGAGCAGTTCTTC. This sequence encodes CASSPGLDNEQFF.

This clonotype was observed a handful of times. The chain has TRBV11-2 and TRBJ2-7; 7 bases fit TRBD2. Germline trimming cut 5 bases from V and 2 bases from J; bases unmatched to any gene: 12. Germline loops: CDR1 SGHAT, CDR2 FQNNGV. The CDR3 length is 16 residues. The CDR3 bases are TGTGCCAGCAGCACCGGATCCGGGACTATAACCTACGAGCAGTACTTC. It translates to CASSTGSGTITYEQYF. Drawing the rest from reference TRBV11-2 and TRBJ2-7, the complete variable domain is EAGVAQSPRYKIIEKRQSVAFWCNPISGHATLYWYQQILGQGPKLLIQFQNNGVVDDSQLPKDRFSAERLKGVDSTLKIQPAKLEDSAVYLCASSTGSGTITYEQYFGPGTRLTVT.

In its sample, this clonotype was seen a few times. The chain couples TRBV5-6 to TRBJ1-1, with D maybe TRBD1 (5 bases). The CDR3 sequence is 13 residues long. CDR1 is SGHDT and CDR2 is YYEEEE in the germline V gene. Deletions cut 6 bases from V and 4 bases from J, with 13 bases between. In DNA form, the CDR3 reads TGTGCCAGCAACCGGGACGCTGGCACTGAAGCTTTCTTT. It yields the protein CASNRDAGTEAFF.

The chain recombines TRBV20-1 with TRBJ2-1, with 7 bases lining up with TRBD2. The CDR3 runs 15 residues. CDR1 and CDR2 from the germline V gene are DFQATT and SNEGSKA (reference sequence). With 0 bases clipped from V and 2 bases from J, the junction kept 4 bases outside the gene matches. DNA for the CDR3: TGCAGTGCTAGAGATCGGCTAGCGGCCTACAATGAGCAGTTCTTC. This encodes CSARDRLAAYNEQFF.

This clonotype was seen repeatedly, ten times or more. The CDR3 DNA reads TGTGCCAGCAGTTTAGTGGCGCTCTACAATGAGCAGTTCTTC. It specifies CASSLVALYNEQFF. This sequence joins TRBV12-3 or TRBV12-4 and TRBJ2-1; D is uncertain. This CDR3 contains 14 residues. The germline V and J ends were trimmed by 1 base and 3 bases, with 7 bases remaining between them.